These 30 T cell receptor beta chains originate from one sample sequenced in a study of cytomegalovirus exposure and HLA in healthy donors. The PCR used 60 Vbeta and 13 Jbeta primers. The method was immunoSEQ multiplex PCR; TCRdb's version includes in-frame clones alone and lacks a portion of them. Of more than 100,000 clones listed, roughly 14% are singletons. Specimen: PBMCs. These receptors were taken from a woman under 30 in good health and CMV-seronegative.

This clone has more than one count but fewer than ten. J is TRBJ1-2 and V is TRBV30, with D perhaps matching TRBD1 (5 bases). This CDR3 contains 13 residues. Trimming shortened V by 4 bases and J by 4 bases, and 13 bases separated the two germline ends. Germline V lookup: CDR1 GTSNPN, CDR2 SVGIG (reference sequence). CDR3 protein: CAWTRDSRYGYTF. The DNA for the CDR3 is TGTGCCTGGACAAGAGACAGCCGCTATGGCTACACCTTC.

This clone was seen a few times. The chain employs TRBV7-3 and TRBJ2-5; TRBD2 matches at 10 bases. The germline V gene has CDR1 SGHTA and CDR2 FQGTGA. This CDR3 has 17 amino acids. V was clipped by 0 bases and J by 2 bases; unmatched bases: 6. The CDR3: CASSLTDGAGGQETQYF. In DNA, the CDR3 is TGTGCCAGCAGCTTAACCGATGGAGCGGGGGGGCAAGAGACCCAGTACTTC.

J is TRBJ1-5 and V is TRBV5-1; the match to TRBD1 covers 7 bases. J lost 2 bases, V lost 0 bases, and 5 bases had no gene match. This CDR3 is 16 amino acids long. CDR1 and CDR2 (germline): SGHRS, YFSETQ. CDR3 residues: CASSLEGGGGNQPQHF. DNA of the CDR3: TGCGCCAGCAGCTTGGAAGGGGGCGGTGGCAATCAGCCCCAGCATTTT.

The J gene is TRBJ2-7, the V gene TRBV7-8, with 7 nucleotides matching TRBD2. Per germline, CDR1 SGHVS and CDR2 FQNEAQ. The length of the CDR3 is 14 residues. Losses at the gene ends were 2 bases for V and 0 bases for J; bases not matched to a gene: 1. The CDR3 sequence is CASSLRDYSYEQYF. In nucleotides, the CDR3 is TGTGCCAGCAGCTTACGGGACTACTCCTACGAGCAGTACTTC.

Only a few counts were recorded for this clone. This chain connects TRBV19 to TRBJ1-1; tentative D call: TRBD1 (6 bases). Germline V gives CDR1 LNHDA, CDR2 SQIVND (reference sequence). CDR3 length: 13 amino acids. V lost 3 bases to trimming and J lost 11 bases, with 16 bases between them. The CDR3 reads CASSMGIQGGAFF. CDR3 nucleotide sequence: TGTGCCAGTAGTATGGGAATACAGGGAGGGGCTTTCTTT.

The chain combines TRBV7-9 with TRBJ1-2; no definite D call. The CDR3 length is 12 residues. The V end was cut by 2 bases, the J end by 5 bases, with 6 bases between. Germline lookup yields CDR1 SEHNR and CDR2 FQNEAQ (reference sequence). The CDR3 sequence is CASSLRGYGYTF. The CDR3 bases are TGTGCCAGCAGCTTAAGAGGGTATGGCTACACCTTC.

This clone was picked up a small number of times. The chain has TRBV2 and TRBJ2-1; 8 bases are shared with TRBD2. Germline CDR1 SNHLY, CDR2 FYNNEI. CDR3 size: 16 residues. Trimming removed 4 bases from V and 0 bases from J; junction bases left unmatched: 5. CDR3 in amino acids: CASSGAGGNSYNEQFF. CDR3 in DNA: TGTGCCAGCAGTGGGGCGGGGGGAAACTCCTACAATGAGCAGTTCTTC.

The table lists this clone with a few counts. The CDR3 DNA reads TGTGCCAGCAGCGTAGGAAAAGCGGGGACTGAAGCTTTCTTT. Its protein product is CASSVGKAGTEAFF. The chain has TRBV9 and TRBJ1-1; D not resolved. In germline, CDR1 is SGDLS, CDR2 YYNGEE. V lost 0 bases to trimming and J lost 5 bases, with 11 bases between them. The CDR3 consists of 14 residues.

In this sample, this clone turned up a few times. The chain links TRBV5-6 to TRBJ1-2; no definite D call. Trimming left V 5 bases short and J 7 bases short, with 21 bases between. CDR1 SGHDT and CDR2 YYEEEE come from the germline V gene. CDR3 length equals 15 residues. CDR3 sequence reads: CASSFLNPNNGGYTF. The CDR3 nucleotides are TGTGCCAGCAGTTTCCTTAATCCGAATAACGGTGGCTACACCTTC.

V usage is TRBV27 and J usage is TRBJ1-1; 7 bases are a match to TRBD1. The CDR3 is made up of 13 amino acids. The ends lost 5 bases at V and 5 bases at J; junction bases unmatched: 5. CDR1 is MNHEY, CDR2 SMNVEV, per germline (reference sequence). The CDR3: CASSARDRTEAFF. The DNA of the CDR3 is TGTGCCAGCAGTGCCCGGGACAGAACTGAAGCTTTCTTT.

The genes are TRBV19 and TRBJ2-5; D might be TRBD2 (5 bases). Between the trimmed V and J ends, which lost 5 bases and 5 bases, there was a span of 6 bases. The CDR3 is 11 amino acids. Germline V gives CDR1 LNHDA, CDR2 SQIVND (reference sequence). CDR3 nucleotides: TGTGCCAGTAGTGGCGGGGAGACCCAGTACTTC. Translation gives CASSGGETQYF.

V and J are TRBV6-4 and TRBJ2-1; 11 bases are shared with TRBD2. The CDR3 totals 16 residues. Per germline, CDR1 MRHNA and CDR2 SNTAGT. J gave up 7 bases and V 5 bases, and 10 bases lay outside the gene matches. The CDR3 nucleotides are TGTGCCAGCAGTCCCGATAGCGGGGGGGCTGCAAATGAGCAGTTCTTC. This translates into CASSPDSGGAANEQFF.

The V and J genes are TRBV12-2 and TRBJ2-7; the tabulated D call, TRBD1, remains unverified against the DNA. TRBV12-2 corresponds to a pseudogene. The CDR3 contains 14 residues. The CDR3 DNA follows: TGTGCAAGTCCCAGCCGGGACATGAACTACGAGCAGTACTTC. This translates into CASPSRDMNYEQYF.

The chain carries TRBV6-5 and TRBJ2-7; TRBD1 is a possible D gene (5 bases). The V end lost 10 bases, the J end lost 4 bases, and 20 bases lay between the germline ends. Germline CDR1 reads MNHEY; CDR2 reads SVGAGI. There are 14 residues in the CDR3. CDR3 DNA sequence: TGTGCCACCCGAGACAGTTTAGATCCTTACGAGCAGTACTTC. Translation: CATRDSLDPYEQYF.

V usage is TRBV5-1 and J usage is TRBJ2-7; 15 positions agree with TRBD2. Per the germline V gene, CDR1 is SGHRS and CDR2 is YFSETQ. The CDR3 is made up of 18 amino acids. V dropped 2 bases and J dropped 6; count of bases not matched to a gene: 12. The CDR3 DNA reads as TGCGCCAGCAGCTTAACCGGACTAGCGGGGGGGCATCCGAGCGAGCAGTACTTC. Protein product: CASSLTGLAGGHPSEQYF.

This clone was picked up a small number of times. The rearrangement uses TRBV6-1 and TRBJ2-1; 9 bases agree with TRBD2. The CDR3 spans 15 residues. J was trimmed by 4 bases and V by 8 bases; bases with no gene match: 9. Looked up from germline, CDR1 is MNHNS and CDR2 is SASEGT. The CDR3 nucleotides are TGTGCCAGCTCCGCGGCTAGCGGGGAATACAATGAGCAGTTCTTC. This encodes CASSAASGEYNEQFF.

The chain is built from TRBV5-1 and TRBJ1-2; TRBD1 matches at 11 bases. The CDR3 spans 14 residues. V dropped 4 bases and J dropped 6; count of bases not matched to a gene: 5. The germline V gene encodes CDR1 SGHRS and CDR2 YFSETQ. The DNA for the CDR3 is TGCGCCAGCAGCCAGGACAGGGGGCGCGATGGCTACACCTTC. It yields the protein CASSQDRGRDGYTF.

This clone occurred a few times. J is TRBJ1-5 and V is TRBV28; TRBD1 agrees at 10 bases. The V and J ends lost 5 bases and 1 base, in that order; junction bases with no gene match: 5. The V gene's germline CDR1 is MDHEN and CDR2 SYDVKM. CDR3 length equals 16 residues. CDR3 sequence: CASSPTGGSSNQPQHF. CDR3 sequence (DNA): TGTGCCAGCAGTCCGACAGGGGGCTCAAGCAATCAGCCCCAGCATTTT. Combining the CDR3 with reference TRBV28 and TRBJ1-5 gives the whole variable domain DVKVTQSSRYLVKRTGEKVFLECVQDMDHENMFWYRQDPGLGLRLIYFSYDVKMKEKGDIPEGYSVSREKKERFSLILESASTNQTSMYLCASSPTGGSSNQPQHFGDGTRLSIL.

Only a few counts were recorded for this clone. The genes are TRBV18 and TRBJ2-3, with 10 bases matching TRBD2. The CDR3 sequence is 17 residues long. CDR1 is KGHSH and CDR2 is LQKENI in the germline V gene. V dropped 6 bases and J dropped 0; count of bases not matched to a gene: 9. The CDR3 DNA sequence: TGTGCCAGCTCTCTCCTTTCAGCGGGAGGGAGCACAGATACGCAGTATTTT. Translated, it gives CASSLLSAGGSTDTQYF.

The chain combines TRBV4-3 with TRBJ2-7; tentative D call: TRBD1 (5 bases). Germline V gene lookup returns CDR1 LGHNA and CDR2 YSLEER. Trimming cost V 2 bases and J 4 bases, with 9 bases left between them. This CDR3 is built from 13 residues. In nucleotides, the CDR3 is TGCGCCAGCAGCCAAACGACAGAGTACGAGCAGTACTTC. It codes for CASSQTTEYEQYF.

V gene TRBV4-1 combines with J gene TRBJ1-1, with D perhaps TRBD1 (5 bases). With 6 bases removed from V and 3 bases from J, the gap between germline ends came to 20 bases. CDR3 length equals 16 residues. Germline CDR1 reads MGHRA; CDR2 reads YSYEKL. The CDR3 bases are TGCGCCAGCAGTGGGCGACTGGGACGCGGGGACACTGAAGCTTTCTTT. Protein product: CASSGRLGRGDTEAFF.

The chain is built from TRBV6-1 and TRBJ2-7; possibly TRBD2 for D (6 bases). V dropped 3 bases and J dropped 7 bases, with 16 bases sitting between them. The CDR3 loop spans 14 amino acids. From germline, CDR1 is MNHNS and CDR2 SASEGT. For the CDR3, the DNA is TGTGCCAGCAGTGACGGGCGGGAAGGTTTAGAGCAGTACTTC. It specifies CASSDGREGLEQYF.

CDR3: CASRETGDNEQFF. The CDR3 nucleotides are TGTGCCAGCAGGGAGACAGGGGACAATGAGCAGTTCTTC. The chain recombines TRBV6-1 with TRBJ2-1; TRBD1 agrees at 8 bases. Per germline, CDR1 MNHNS and CDR2 SASEGT. V shed 6 bases and J 5 bases; nucleotides not matched to a gene: 3. The CDR3 contains 13 residues.

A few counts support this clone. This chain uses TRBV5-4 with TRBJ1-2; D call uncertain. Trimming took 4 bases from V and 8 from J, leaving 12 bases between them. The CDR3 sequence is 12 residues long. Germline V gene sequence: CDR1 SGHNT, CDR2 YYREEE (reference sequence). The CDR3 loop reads CASSRNYRGYTF. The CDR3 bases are TGTGCCAGCAGCCGCAATTACAGAGGCTACACCTTC.

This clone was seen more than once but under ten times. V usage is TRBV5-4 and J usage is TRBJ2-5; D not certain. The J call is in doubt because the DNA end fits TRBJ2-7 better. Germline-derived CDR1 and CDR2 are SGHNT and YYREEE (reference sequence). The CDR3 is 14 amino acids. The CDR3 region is CASSFGQLPYEQYF. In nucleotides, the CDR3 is TGTGCCAGCAGCTTTGGGCAGCTACCCTACGAGCAGTACTTC.

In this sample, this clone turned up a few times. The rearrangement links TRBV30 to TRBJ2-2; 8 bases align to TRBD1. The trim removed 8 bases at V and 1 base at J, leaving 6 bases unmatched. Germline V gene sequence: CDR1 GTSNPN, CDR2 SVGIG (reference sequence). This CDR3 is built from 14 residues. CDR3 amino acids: CAKRTGWNTGELFF. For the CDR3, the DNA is TGTGCCAAGCGGACAGGGTGGAACACCGGGGAGCTGTTTTTT. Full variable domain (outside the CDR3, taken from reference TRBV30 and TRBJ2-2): SQTIHQWPATLVQPVGSPLSLECTVEGTSNPNLYWYRQAAGRGLQLLFYSVGIGQISSEVPQNLSASRPQDRQFILSSKKLLLSDSGFYLCAKRTGWNTGELFFGEGSRLTVL.

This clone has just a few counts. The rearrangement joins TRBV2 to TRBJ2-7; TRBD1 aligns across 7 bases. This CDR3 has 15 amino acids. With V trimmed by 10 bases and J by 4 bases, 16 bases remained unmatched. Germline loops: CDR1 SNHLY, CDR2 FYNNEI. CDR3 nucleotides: TGTGCCACCCAAAGAGGGGGCTTGGGCTTTTACGAGCAGTACTTC. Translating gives CATQRGGLGFYEQYF.

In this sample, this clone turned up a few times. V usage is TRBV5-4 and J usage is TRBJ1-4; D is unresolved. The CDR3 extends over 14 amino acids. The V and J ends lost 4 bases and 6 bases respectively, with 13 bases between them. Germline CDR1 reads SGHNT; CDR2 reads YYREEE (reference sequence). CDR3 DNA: TGTGCCAGCAGCCCGGGAGAGGTTGATGAAAAACTGTTTTTT. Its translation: CASSPGEVDEKLFF.

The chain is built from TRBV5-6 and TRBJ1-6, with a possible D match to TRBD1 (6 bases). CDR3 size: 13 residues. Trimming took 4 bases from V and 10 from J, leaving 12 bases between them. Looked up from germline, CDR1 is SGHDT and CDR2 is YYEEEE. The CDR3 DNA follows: TGTGCCAGCAGCCCTTACAGGGAATCACCCCTCCACTTT. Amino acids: CASSPYRESPLHF.

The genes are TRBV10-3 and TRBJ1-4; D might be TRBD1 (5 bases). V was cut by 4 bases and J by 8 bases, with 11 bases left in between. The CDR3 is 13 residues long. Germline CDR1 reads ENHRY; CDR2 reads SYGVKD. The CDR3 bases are TGTGCCATCAGTGGCGACCGGGGGGAAAAACTGTTTTTT. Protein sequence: CAISGDRGEKLFF.